The 21 T cell receptor beta chains reported below all come from one sample, sequenced in a study of tacrolimus-resistant gene-edited T cells for transplant recipients. The method was immunoSEQ multiplex PCR; TCRdb's version includes in-frame clones alone and lacks a portion of them. The table records about 690 clones, 50% of them present only once. Cells responding to overlapping CMV pp65 and IE-1 peptide pools within 7 hours were enriched by IFNgamma secretion. The control products were unmodified and expanded in parallel without undergoing electroporation. The enriched CMV-specific T cells grew in culture supplemented with recombinant human IL-7 and IL-15. The specimen sequenced was a CMV-specific product grown in culture. Source of these receptors: a human donor in good health, a blood donor.

The chain recombines TRBV19 with TRBJ2-6; D might be TRBD1 or TRBD2, each matching 6 bases. V lost 3 bases, J lost 1 base, and 16 bases lay in between. The CDR3 has 18 residues. Germline V lookup: CDR1 LNHDA, CDR2 SQIVND (reference sequence). The DNA for the CDR3 is TGTGCCAGTAGTATTCCGGGGGCGCGAGGTTCTGGGGCCAACGTCCTGACTTTC. Translated, it gives CASSIPGARGSGANVLTF. Combining the CDR3 with reference TRBV19 and TRBJ2-6 gives the whole variable domain DGGITQSPKYLFRKEGQNVTLSCEQNLNHDAMYWYRQDPGQGLRLIYYSQIVNDFQKGDIAEGYSVSREKKESFPLTVTSAQKNPTAFYLCASSIPGARGSGANVLTFGAGSRLTVL.

The genes are TRBV11-2 and TRBJ2-2; 7 nucleotides match TRBD2. CDR3 length: 16 amino acids. Germline CDR1 reads SGHAT; CDR2 reads FQNNGV. Germline trimming cut 5 bases from V and 3 bases from J; bases unmatched to any gene: 9. The CDR3 DNA sequence: TGTGCCAGCAGCCCCCGACTAGCTTCTGACACCGGGGAGCTGTTTTTT. This sequence encodes CASSPRLASDTGELFF.

Details on this clone: The sample contains more than one DNA sequence encoding this CDR3. The rearrangement links TRBV10-3 to TRBJ2-1; TRBD1 agrees at 7 bases. Germline lookup yields CDR1 ENHRY and CDR2 SYGVKD. This CDR3 is 11 amino acids long. Losses at the gene ends were 10 bases for V and 6 bases for J; bases not matched to a gene: 3. The CDR3 sequence: CATSGGNEQFF. The CDR3 DNA reads as TGTGCCACTTCAGGGGGCAATGAGCAGTTCTTC.

The chain's CDR3 is CAWRQGANEKLFF. The CDR3 DNA follows: TGTGCCTGGAGACAGGGGGCTAATGAAAAACTGTTTTTT. J is TRBJ1-4 and V is TRBV30; 8 bases map to TRBD1. The V gene's germline CDR1 is GTSNPN and CDR2 SVGIG (reference sequence). V gave up 3 bases and J gave up 3 bases; unmatched junction bases: 0. The CDR3 is 13 amino acids.

CDR3 DNA sequence: TGTGCCAGCGACAAACGGGGTAGCGGGAGTGAGACCCAGTACTTC. It codes for CASDKRGSGSETQYF. The chain links TRBV13 to TRBJ2-5, with TRBD2 identical over 9 bases. Unmatched junction bases numbered 12, after V lost 8 bases and J lost 5 bases. Germline CDR1 reads PRHDT; CDR2 reads FYEKMQ (reference sequence). This CDR3 is 15 amino acids long.

This sequence joins TRBV5-6 and TRBJ2-5; possible D gene TRBD2, 7 bases. Germline V gives CDR1 SGHDT, CDR2 YYEEEE. Trimming left V 4 bases short and J 4 bases short, with 14 bases between. CDR3 length: 14 amino acids. CDR3 in amino acids: CASSGTTGSETQYF. The CDR3, as DNA: TGTGCCAGCAGCGGGACTACAGGGTCAGAGACCCAGTACTTC.

This clone was seen only a few times. The chain couples TRBV27 to TRBJ2-2; tentatively, D is TRBD1 or TRBD2 (5 bases each). V gave up 3 bases and J gave up 2 bases, with 13 bases separating them. Germline V gene lookup returns CDR1 MNHEY and CDR2 SMNVEV (reference sequence). The CDR3 consists of 16 residues. In DNA, the CDR3 is TGTGCCAGCAGTTTTACCGGGACCCACAACACCGGGGAGCTGTTTTTT. Its protein is CASSFTGTHNTGELFF.

The V call is TRBV30, the J call TRBJ1-6; TRBD1 matches 7 bases. Trimming removed 7 bases from V and 7 bases from J; junction bases left unmatched: 7. CDR3 length: 13 residues. Germline values: CDR1 GTSNPN, CDR2 SVGIG (reference sequence). The CDR3 loop reads CASRGQTNSPLHF. The DNA for the CDR3 is TGTGCCTCAAGGGGACAGACGAATTCACCCCTCCACTTT.

The rearrangement joins TRBV27 to TRBJ2-1; the D is unclear. V was trimmed by 4 bases and J by 4 bases, leaving 8 bases between them. CDR1 is MNHEY and CDR2 is SMNVEV in the germline V gene (reference sequence). There are 13 residues in the CDR3. CDR3 DNA sequence: TGTGCCAGCAGTTCCCAAGGATACAATGAGCAGTTCTTC. This translates into CASSSQGYNEQFF.

The chain carries TRBV7-9 and TRBJ2-7; 9 nucleotides line up with TRBD2. Germline loops: CDR1 SEHNR, CDR2 FQNEAQ (reference sequence). V shed 5 bases, J shed 3 bases, and the junction held 8 bases outside the gene matches. The CDR3 runs 15 residues. CDR3 protein: CASSQVLAGLYEQYF. Here the CDR3 DNA reads TGTGCCAGCAGCCAAGTACTAGCGGGTCTCTACGAGCAGTACTTC.

This clone is medium-sized. The chain joins TRBV10-1 to TRBJ1-2, with D maybe TRBD1 (5 bases). The CDR3 runs to 13 residues. The germline gives CDR1 WNHNN, CDR2 SYGVQD (reference sequence). Trimming pared 8 bases from V and 7 bases from J, leaving 17 bases between. The CDR3 region has the DNA TGCGCCAGCTCCAGAACGGGGACTCGTGGCTACACCTTC. Amino acids: CASSRTGTRGYTF.

The V gene is TRBV11-2, the J gene TRBJ2-5; 7 bases align to TRBD2. This CDR3 contains 16 residues. Trimming at V came to 1 base and at J to 7 bases, leaving 12 bases not matched to a gene. The germline V gene encodes CDR1 SGHAT and CDR2 FQNNGV. CDR3: CASSLAGGGISRTQYF. CDR3 nucleotide sequence: TGTGCCAGCAGCTTAGCGGGAGGAGGGATTAGTAGGACCCAGTACTTC.

Within the sample, this clone is medium-sized. V usage is TRBV18 and J usage is TRBJ1-6; no clear D. With 3 bases removed from V and 2 bases from J, the gap between germline ends came to 14 bases. The CDR3 runs to 17 residues. The germline CDR1 and CDR2 sequences are KGHSH and LQKENI. CDR3 coding DNA: TGTGCCAGCTCACCGTACCCGACATTGACCTATAATTCACCCCTCCACTTT. This codes for CASSPYPTLTYNSPLHF.

The chain links TRBV7-7 to TRBJ2-2; D is ambiguous. Germline V lookup: CDR1 SSHAT, CDR2 FNYEAQ (reference sequence). The CDR3 length is 14 residues. Trimming took 1 base from V and 6 from J, leaving 9 bases between them. The CDR3 is CASSLEGIPGELFF. CDR3 nucleotides: TGTGCCAGCAGCTTAGAAGGGATCCCCGGGGAGCTGTTTTTT.

This clone was seen a few times. This chain joins TRBV19 and TRBJ2-1, with D perhaps TRBD2 (5 bases). From germline, CDR1 is LNHDA and CDR2 SQIVND (reference sequence). This CDR3 has 13 residues. V was cut by 3 bases and J by 6 bases, with 9 bases left in between. The CDR3 nucleotides read TGTGCCAGTAGTATTAGGCTAGCCAATGAGCAGTTCTTC. This sequence encodes CASSIRLANEQFF.

CDR3 nucleotide sequence: TGTGCCAGCAGCTTCGGACAGGGTGGAAACACCATATATTTT. Its translation: CASSFGQGGNTIYF. The J gene is TRBJ1-3, the V gene TRBV13; 8 positions agree with TRBD1. With V trimmed by 3 bases and J by 3 bases, 1 base remained unmatched. This CDR3 comprises 14 residues. Germline CDR1 and CDR2: PRHDT and FYEKMQ (reference sequence).

CDR3 nucleotides: TGTGCCAGCAGCCTCGGGGACACTGAAGCTTTCTTT. This encodes CASSLGDTEAFF. This chain connects TRBV11-2 to TRBJ1-1, with D uncertain. The CDR3 covers 12 residues. Per the germline V gene, CDR1 is SGHAT and CDR2 is FQNNGV. V was clipped by 5 bases and J by 3 bases, with 7 bases between them.

The genes are TRBV2 and TRBJ2-7, with no clear D. CDR3 length: 13 amino acids. Germline V CDR1 and CDR2: SNHLY, FYNNEI. Deletions cut 7 bases from V and 2 bases from J, with 12 bases between. The DNA for the CDR3 is TGTGCCAGCACCCCAGCTAAAACCTACGAGCAGTACTTC. Translation: CASTPAKTYEQYF.

The chain carries TRBV30 and TRBJ1-6, with 7 nucleotides matching TRBD1. Looked up from germline, CDR1 is GTSNPN and CDR2 is SVGIG (reference sequence). Germline trimming cut 1 base from V and 9 bases from J; bases unmatched to any gene: 6. This CDR3 region has 14 residues. The CDR3 DNA is TGTGCCTGGAGTGGAGGGGGCAGGAGTTCACCCCTCCACTTT. It codes for CAWSGGGRSSPLHF.

This clone has only a few counts. The genes are TRBV11-2 and TRBJ2-3; D assignment may be TRBD1 or TRBD2 (6 bases each). Germline CDR1 is SGHAT and CDR2 is FQNNGV. V was trimmed by 5 bases and J by 3 bases, leaving 12 bases between them. The CDR3 has 14 amino acids. The CDR3, as DNA: TGTGCCAGCAGCGGAGGGACACCGACAGATACGCAGTATTTT. Translating gives CASSGGTPTDTQYF.

The chain employs TRBV7-7 and TRBJ2-1; 7 nucleotides align to TRBD2. Germline V gene lookup returns CDR1 SSHAT and CDR2 FNYEAQ (reference sequence). V lost 5 bases and J lost 9; bases outside the gene matches: 7. This CDR3 has 13 amino acids. CDR3 in amino acids: CASSPSPGGEQFF. CDR3 bases: TGTGCCAGCAGCCCCTCTCCGGGGGGTGAGCAGTTCTTC.